These T cell receptor beta chains were read from a single sample in a study of T-cell reconstitution after alpha-beta-depleted transplantation in children. TCRdb re-called the PCR reads with MiXCR, one entry per CDR3 protein. The sample includes about 580,000 distinct CDR3 sequences, 23% of them seen just once. Sequenced material: PBMCs, mostly from graft donor cells, taken 360 days after TCRalphabeta/CD19-depleted stem cell transplant. These receptors all come from a boy younger than two who had a stem cell transplant for acute myeloid leukemia, so the T cells may come from the graft donor. The conserved cysteine and the conserved F or W are not part of the CDR3 here. Each record gives: CDR3 protein, J gene, V gene.

CDR3aa: ASSQDLSADTQY
j_gene: TRBJ2-3
v_gene: TRBV4-1

CDR3aa: ASSYSTGAIEQF
j_gene: TRBJ2-1
v_gene: TRBV6-5

CDR3aa: SVGGSTDLAEKLF
j_gene: TRBJ1-4
v_gene: TRBV29-1

CDR3aa: AIRPDRTGNYGYT
j_gene: TRBJ1-2
v_gene: TRBV10-3

CDR3aa: ASSRTAGNEKLF
j_gene: TRBJ1-4
v_gene: TRBV7-8

CDR3aa: ASSLGARASTDTQY
j_gene: TRBJ2-3
v_gene: TRBV13

CDR3aa: SAAISTDTQY
j_gene: TRBJ2-3
v_gene: TRBV20-1

CDR3aa: SALTGHSDTQY
j_gene: TRBJ2-3
v_gene: TRBV20-1

CDR3aa: ASSLRRRETQY
j_gene: TRBJ2-5
v_gene: TRBV7-9

CDR3aa: ASSPLDRAVTEAF
j_gene: TRBJ1-1
v_gene: TRBV28

CDR3aa: SARRPGSRYEQY
j_gene: TRBJ2-7
v_gene: TRBV20-1

CDR3aa: SVSTTGVREKLF
j_gene: TRBJ1-4
v_gene: TRBV29-1

CDR3aa: ASSRSGESAGELF
j_gene: TRBJ2-2
v_gene: TRBV7-9

CDR3aa: ASRNRTGGSTGELF
j_gene: TRBJ2-2
v_gene: TRBV5-1

CDR3aa: ASSPDRDLQPQH
j_gene: TRBJ1-5
v_gene: TRBV18

CDR3aa: ASSACRSTDTQY
j_gene: TRBJ2-3
v_gene: TRBV10-2

CDR3aa: ATSEGSDYQETQY
j_gene: TRBJ2-5
v_gene: TRBV24-1

CDR3aa: ASSFEASVYNEQF
j_gene: TRBJ2-1
v_gene: TRBV4-3

CDR3aa: AIGTRDIRANTEAF
j_gene: TRBJ1-1
v_gene: TRBV10-3

CDR3aa: ASSRDSDAF
j_gene: TRBJ1-1
v_gene: TRBV6-2/TRBV6-3

CDR3aa: ASSSGGQYQETQY
j_gene: TRBJ2-5
v_gene: TRBV28

CDR3aa: ATSRDRGTSTDTQY
j_gene: TRBJ2-3
v_gene: TRBV24-1

CDR3aa: ASSQTTGGGRSSPLH
j_gene: TRBJ1-6
v_gene: TRBV7-6

CDR3aa: ASSPSDRGNQPQH
j_gene: TRBJ1-5
v_gene: TRBV18

CDR3aa: ASSLPTSKYEQY
j_gene: TRBJ2-7
v_gene: TRBV7-2

CDR3aa: AWSVRADTQY
j_gene: TRBJ2-3
v_gene: TRBV30

CDR3aa: ASSPNGGYEQY
j_gene: TRBJ2-7
v_gene: TRBV27

CDR3aa: SASRREEQF
j_gene: TRBJ2-1
v_gene: TRBV20-1

CDR3aa: ASSTSGTINNEQF
j_gene: TRBJ2-1
v_gene: TRBV9

CDR3aa: ASSIQQGREETQY
j_gene: TRBJ2-5
v_gene: TRBV18

CDR3aa: ASSGLAESSYNEQF
j_gene: TRBJ2-1
v_gene: TRBV12-3/TRBV12-4

CDR3aa: ASSLRTGDYEQY
j_gene: TRBJ2-7
v_gene: TRBV27

CDR3aa: ASSYSTPILAGPRTDTQY
j_gene: TRBJ2-3
v_gene: TRBV6-2/TRBV6-3

CDR3aa: ASRGAAFTDTQY
j_gene: TRBJ2-3
v_gene: TRBV2

CDR3aa: ATSRDRTGAGYT
j_gene: TRBJ1-2
v_gene: TRBV15

CDR3aa: SASGTGNIQY
j_gene: TRBJ2-4
v_gene: TRBV20-1

CDR3aa: ASSHDGVRDTQY
j_gene: TRBJ2-3
v_gene: TRBV6-1

CDR3aa: ASSSPGTSGSYEQY
j_gene: TRBJ2-7
v_gene: TRBV6-5

CDR3aa: ASSFRGATTLAKNIQY
j_gene: TRBJ2-4
v_gene: TRBV27

CDR3aa: ASSLGGTTANSDEQY
j_gene: TRBJ2-7
v_gene: TRBV5-1

CDR3aa: ASSPRDTGFEQY
j_gene: TRBJ2-7
v_gene: TRBV18

CDR3aa: SASALAGAGGIQY
j_gene: TRBJ2-4
v_gene: TRBV20-1

CDR3aa: ASSLALGNSYNEQF
j_gene: TRBJ2-1
v_gene: TRBV12-3/TRBV12-4

CDR3aa: ASSQEPWRLTDTQY
j_gene: TRBJ2-3
v_gene: TRBV4-3